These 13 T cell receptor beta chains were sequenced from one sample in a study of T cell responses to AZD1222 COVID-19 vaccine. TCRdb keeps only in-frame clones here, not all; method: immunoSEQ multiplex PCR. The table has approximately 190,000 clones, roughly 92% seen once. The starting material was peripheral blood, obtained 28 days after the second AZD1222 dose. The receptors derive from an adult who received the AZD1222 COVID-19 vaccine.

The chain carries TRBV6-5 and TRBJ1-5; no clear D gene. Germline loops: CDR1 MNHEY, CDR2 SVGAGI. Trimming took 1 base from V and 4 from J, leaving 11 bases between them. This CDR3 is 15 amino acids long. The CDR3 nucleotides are TGTGCCAGCAGTTACTTCGCGGGAAAGAATCAGCCCCAGCATTTT. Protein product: CASSYFAGKNQPQHF.

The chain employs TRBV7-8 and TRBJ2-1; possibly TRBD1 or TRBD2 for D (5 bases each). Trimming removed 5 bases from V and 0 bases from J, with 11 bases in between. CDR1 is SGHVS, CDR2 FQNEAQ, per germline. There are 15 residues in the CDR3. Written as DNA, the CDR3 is TGTGCCAGCAGCCCCTCAGGGAGCTCCTACAATGAGCAGTTCTTC. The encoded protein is CASSPSGSSYNEQFF.

CDR3 region: CASMTVPNTEAFF. For the CDR3, the DNA is TGTGCCAGCATGACCGTACCGAACACTGAAGCTTTCTTT. The genes are TRBV6-5 and TRBJ1-1; unclear D gene. The CDR3 consists of 13 residues. Trimming removed 7 bases at V and 1 base at J, with 10 bases between. Germline V CDR1 and CDR2: MNHEY, SVGAGI.

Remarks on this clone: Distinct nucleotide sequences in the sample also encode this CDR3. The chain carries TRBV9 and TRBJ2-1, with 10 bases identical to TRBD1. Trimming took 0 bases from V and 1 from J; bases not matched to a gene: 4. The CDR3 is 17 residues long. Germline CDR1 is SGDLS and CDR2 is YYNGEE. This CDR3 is CASSVGQGQGSYNEQFF. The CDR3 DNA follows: TGTGCCAGCAGCGTAGGCCAGGGACAGGGGTCCTACAATGAGCAGTTCTTC.

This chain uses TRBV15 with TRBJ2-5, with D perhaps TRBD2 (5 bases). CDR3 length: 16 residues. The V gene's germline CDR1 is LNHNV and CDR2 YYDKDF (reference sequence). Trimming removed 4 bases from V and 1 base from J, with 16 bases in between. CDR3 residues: CATSIGNTRAQETQYF. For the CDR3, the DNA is TGTGCCACCAGCATTGGGAACACTAGGGCCCAAGAGACCCAGTACTTC.

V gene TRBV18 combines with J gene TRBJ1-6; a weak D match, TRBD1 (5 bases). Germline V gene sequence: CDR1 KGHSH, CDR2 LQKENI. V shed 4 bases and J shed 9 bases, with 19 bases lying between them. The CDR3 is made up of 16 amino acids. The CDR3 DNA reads TGTGCCAGCTCACTCGCTAGTAGGAGGGGAGGTTCACCCCTCCACTTT. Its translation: CASSLASRRGGSPLHF.

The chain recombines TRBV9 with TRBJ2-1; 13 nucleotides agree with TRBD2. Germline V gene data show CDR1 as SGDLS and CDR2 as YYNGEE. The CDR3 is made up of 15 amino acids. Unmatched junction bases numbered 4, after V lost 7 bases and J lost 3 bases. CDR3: CASGRLAGGYNEQFF. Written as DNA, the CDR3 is TGTGCCAGCGGGCGACTAGCGGGGGGCTACAATGAGCAGTTCTTC.

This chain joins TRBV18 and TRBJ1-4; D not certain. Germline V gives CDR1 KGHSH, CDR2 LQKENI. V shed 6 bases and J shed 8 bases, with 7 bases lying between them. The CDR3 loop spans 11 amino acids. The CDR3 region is CASSEGEKLFF. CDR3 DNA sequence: TGTGCCAGCTCCGAGGGCGAAAAACTGTTTTTT.

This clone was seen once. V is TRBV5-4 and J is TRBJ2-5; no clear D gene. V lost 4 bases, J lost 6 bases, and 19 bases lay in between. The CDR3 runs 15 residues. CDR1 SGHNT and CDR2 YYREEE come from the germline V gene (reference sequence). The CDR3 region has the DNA TGTGCCAGCAGCCAATTGGGATCGAGCAGGCAGACCCAGTACTTC. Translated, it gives CASSQLGSSRQTQYF.

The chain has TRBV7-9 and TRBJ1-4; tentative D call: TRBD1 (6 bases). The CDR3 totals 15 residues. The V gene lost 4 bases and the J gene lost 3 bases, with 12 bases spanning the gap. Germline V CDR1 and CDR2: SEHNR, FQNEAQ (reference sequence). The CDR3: CASSSTGTPNEKLFF. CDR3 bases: TGTGCCAGCAGCTCTACCGGGACACCTAATGAAAAACTGTTTTTT.

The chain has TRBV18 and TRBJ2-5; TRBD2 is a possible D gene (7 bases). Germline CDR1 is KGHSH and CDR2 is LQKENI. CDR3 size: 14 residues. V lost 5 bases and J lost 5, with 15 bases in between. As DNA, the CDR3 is TGTGCCAGCTCAGGAGGGGGGGCCAAGGAGACCCAGTACTTC. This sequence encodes CASSGGGAKETQYF.

CDR3 sequence reads: CASRQVDRYYGYTF. The CDR3 nucleotides are TGTGCCAGCAGACAGGTCGACAGATACTATGGCTACACCTTC. This chain joins TRBV6-5 and TRBJ1-2, with D perhaps matching TRBD1 (5 bases). With 6 bases removed from V and 3 bases from J, the gap between germline ends came to 14 bases. CDR1 is MNHEY, CDR2 SVGAGI, per germline. The CDR3 contains 14 residues.

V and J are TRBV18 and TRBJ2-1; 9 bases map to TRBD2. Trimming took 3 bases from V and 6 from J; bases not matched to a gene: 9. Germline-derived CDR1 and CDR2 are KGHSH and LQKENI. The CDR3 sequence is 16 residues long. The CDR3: CASSPRGLAPSNEQFF. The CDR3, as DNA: TGTGCCAGCTCACCCCGGGGACTAGCCCCATCCAATGAGCAGTTCTTC.